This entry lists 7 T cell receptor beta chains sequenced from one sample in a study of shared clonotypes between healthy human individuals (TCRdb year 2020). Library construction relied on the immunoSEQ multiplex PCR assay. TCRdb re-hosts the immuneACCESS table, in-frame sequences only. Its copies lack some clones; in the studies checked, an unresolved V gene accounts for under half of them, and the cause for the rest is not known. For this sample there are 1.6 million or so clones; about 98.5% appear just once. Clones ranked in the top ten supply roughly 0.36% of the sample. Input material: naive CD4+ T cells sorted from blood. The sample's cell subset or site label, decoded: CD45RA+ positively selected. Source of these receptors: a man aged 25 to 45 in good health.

This CDR3 is CASRPIAGASYNEQFF. The CDR3 DNA sequence: TGTGCCAGCAGGCCTATAGCGGGAGCGTCCTACAATGAGCAGTTCTTC. J is TRBJ2-1 and V is TRBV7-8; TRBD2 matches at 9 bases. The CDR3 loop spans 16 amino acids. The germline V gene has CDR1 SGHVS and CDR2 FQNEAQ. Germline trimming cut 6 bases from V and 1 base from J; bases unmatched to any gene: 7.

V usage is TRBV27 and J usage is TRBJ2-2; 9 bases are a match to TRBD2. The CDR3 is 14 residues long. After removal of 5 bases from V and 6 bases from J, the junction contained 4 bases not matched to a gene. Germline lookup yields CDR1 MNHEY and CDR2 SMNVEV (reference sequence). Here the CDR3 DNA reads TGTGCCAGCAGTGCCCGGACTAGCGCCGGGGAGCTGTTTTTT. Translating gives CASSARTSAGELFF.

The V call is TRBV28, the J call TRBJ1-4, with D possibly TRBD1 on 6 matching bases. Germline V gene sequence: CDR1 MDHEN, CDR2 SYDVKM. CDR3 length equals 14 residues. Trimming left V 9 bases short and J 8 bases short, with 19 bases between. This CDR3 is CASQGGSIGEKLFF. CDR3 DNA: TGTGCCAGTCAAGGGGGTTCCATTGGGGAAAAACTGTTTTTT.

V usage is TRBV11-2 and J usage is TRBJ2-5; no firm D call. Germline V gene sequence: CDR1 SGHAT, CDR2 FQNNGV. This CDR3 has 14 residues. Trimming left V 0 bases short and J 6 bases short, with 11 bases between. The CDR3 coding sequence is TGTGCCAGCAGCTTAGATGCAACAGTGCAGACCCAGTACTTC. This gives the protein CASSLDATVQTQYF.

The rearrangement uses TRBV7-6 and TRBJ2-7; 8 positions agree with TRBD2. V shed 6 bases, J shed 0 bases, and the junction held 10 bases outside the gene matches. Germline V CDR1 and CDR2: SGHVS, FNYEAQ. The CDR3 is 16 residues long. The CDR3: CASSRGLAGFSYEQYF. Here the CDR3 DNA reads TGTGCCAGCAGTCGGGGGCTAGCGGGTTTCTCCTACGAGCAGTACTTC.

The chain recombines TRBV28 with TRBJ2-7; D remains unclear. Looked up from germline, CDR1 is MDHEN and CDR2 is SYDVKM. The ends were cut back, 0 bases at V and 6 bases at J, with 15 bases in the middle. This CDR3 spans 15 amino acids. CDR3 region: CASSLWDVGPFEQYF. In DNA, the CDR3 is TGTGCCAGCAGTTTATGGGATGTGGGCCCATTCGAGCAGTACTTC.

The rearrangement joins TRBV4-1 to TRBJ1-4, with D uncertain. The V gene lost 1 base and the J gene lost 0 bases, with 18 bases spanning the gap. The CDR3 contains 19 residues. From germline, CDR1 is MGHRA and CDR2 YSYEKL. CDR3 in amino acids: CASSQAFGGIASTNEKLFF. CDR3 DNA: TGCGCCAGCAGCCAAGCCTTCGGCGGGATAGCGTCAACTAATGAAAAACTGTTTTTT.